The 29 T cell receptor beta chains listed next were all sequenced from one sample in a study of early T cells in non-severe SARS-CoV-2 infection. TCRdb analysed the 5' RACE reads with MiXCR anew, one entry per CDR3 protein. The sample lists roughly 30,000 distinct CDR3 sequences; 4.5% to 7% were seen once. Specimen: whole blood. Source of these receptors: an adult who was a healthcare worker with PCR-confirmed SARS-CoV-2 infection or an uninfected control (not recorded which).

A few counts support this clonotype. This rearrangement joins TRBV20-1 to TRBJ2-7; the D gene is possibly TRBD1 (6 bases). Germline assignment: CDR1 DFQATT and CDR2 SNEGSKA (reference sequence). V lost 3 bases and J lost 9, with 21 bases in between. The CDR3 sequence is 14 residues long. CDR3 nucleotides: TGCAGTGCTAGTTGGGGGCAGGGCCCGTCGGGGCAGTACTTC. Amino acids: CSASWGQGPSGQYF.

This chain joins TRBV28 and TRBJ2-5; the D gene is possibly TRBD1 (6 bases). V was trimmed by 4 bases and J by 0 bases, leaving 9 bases between them. The CDR3 runs to 14 residues. Germline V gene lookup returns CDR1 MDHEN and CDR2 SYDVKM. CDR3 DNA: TGTGCCAGCAGTTATCGACAGGACCAAGAGACCCAGTACTTC. As protein: CASSYRQDQETQYF.

This clonotype was seen more than once but under ten times. J is TRBJ2-7 and V is TRBV20-1; 7 nucleotides match TRBD2. CDR3 length: 14 residues. Losses at the gene ends were 0 bases for V and 7 bases for J; bases not matched to a gene: 9. Germline V lookup: CDR1 DFQATT, CDR2 SNEGSKA (reference sequence). DNA for the CDR3: TGCAGTGCTAGAGATGGGGCGGGAGTGGGAGAGCAGTACTTC. This sequence encodes CSARDGAGVGEQYF.

This clonotype was found many times. The chain joins TRBV5-4 to TRBJ2-1; 8 positions agree with TRBD2. This CDR3 comprises 15 residues. Germline V gene lookup returns CDR1 SGHNT and CDR2 YYREEE (reference sequence). Trimming cost V 3 bases and J 5 bases; bases outside gene matches: 7. The CDR3 loop reads CASSSSGGVDNEQFF. CDR3 in DNA: TGTGCCAGCAGCTCAAGCGGGGGCGTCGACAATGAGCAGTTCTTC. The full variable domain, with the rest looked up from reference TRBV5-4 and TRBJ2-1, is ETGVTQSPTHLIKTRGQQVTLRCSSQSGHNTVSWYQQALGQGPQFIFQYYREEENGRGNFPPRFSGLQFPNYSSELNVNALELDDSALYLCASSSSGGVDNEQFFGPGTRLTVL.

This chain links TRBV12-3 or TRBV12-4 with TRBJ2-7; the D is unclear. Trimming cost V 8 bases and J 2 bases, with 7 bases left between them. The CDR3 totals 11 residues. The CDR3 spells CASGLTYEQYF. The CDR3 DNA is TGTGCCAGCGGGTTAACCTACGAGCAGTACTTC.

The chain carries TRBV7-7 and TRBJ2-1; unclear D gene. V was pared by 1 base and J by 5 bases, with 9 bases between. This CDR3 has 14 amino acids. Germline CDR1 is SSHAT and CDR2 is FNYEAQ (reference sequence). This CDR3 reads CASSLGPWDNEQFF. The CDR3 bases are TGTGCCAGCAGCTTAGGGCCTTGGGACAATGAGCAGTTCTTC. Full variable domain (missing parts from reference TRBV7-7 and TRBJ2-1): GAGVSQSPRYKVTKRGQDVTLRCDPISSHATLYWYQQALGQGPEFLTYFNYEAQPDKSGLPSDRFSAERPEGSISTLTIQRTEQRDSAMYRCASSLGPWDNEQFFGPGTRLTVL.

This clonotype was picked up a small number of times. The chain carries TRBV7-2 and TRBJ2-3, with D uncertain. The ends were cut back, 4 bases at V and 12 bases at J, with 17 bases in the middle. Germline V gene lookup returns CDR1 SGHTA and CDR2 FQGNSA. CDR3 length: 13 residues. CDR3 residues: CASSSDLVPPQYF. DNA for the CDR3: TGTGCCAGCAGCTCCGATTTAGTCCCCCCACAGTATTTT.

This clonotype was counted many times. The V gene is TRBV11-2, the J gene TRBJ1-1, with D unresolved. The V end was cut by 0 bases, the J end by 3 bases, with 11 bases between. Germline lookup yields CDR1 SGHAT and CDR2 FQNNGV. This CDR3 has 15 residues. The CDR3 bases are TGTGCCAGCAGCTTAGAACGGACCCGAGACACTGAAGCTTTCTTT. It encodes CASSLERTRDTEAFF.

This clonotype has a count of ten or more. The V gene is TRBV19, the J gene TRBJ1-5; D remains unclear. There are 13 residues in the CDR3. Per the germline V gene, CDR1 is LNHDA and CDR2 is SQIVND (reference sequence). V lost 7 bases and J 6 bases, leaving 13 bases between the germline ends. The CDR3 coding sequence is TGTGCCAGTAAAAATAGGGATGTTCAGCCCCAGCATTTT. Protein: CASKNRDVQPQHF.

This clonotype is labeled as medium-sized (0.01 to 0.1%). The rearrangement links TRBV11-2 to TRBJ2-2; D may be TRBD2 (5 bases). V shed 0 bases and J shed 0 bases, with 11 bases lying between them. The germline V gene encodes CDR1 SGHAT and CDR2 FQNNGV. This CDR3 contains 17 residues. The CDR3 nucleotides read TGTGCCAGCAGCTTAGACTCTGGGAGAACGAACACCGGGGAGCTGTTTTTT. Its translation: CASSLDSGRTNTGELFF. The full variable domain, its missing parts supplied by reference TRBV11-2 and TRBJ2-2, is EAGVAQSPRYKIIEKRQSVAFWCNPISGHATLYWYQQILGQGPKLLIQFQNNGVVDDSQLPKDRFSAERLKGVDSTLKIQPAKLEDSAVYLCASSLDSGRTNTGELFFGEGSRLTVL.

This clonotype was picked up a small number of times. One end of the junction varies from germline; a read error may be responsible. The rearrangement joins TRBV6-5 to TRBJ1-4, with D hard to call. There are 15 residues in the CDR3. CDR1 is MNHEY and CDR2 is SVGAGI in the germline V gene. The CDR3 nucleotides read TGTGCCAGCAGTTACGGGAGGGCTTCTAATGAAGAACTGTTTTTT. This sequence encodes CASSYGRASNEELFF.

This clonotype has a count of ten or more. The chain joins TRBV7-2 to TRBJ1-5; 7 nucleotides match TRBD1. The germline V gene encodes CDR1 SGHTA and CDR2 FQGNSA. J gave up 7 bases and V 5 bases, and 2 bases lay outside the gene matches. This CDR3 is built from 12 residues. CDR3 residues: CASSMTGQPQHF. Here the CDR3 DNA reads TGTGCCAGCAGCATGACAGGGCAGCCCCAGCATTTT.

This clonotype was counted at least ten times. The rearrangement links TRBV20-1 to TRBJ2-5; TRBD2 agrees at 10 bases. Trimming took 8 bases from V and 2 from J; bases not matched to a gene: 5. CDR1 and CDR2 (germline): DFQATT, SNEGSKA (reference sequence). This CDR3 region has 13 residues. CDR3 sequence (DNA): TGCAGTCCGGGACTAGCGCAACAAGAGACCCAGTACTTC. Encoded protein: CSPGLAQQETQYF.

This clonotype was counted between two and nine times. The V and J genes are TRBV6-2 or TRBV6-3 and TRBJ2-3, with D perhaps matching TRBD2 (6 bases). The CDR3 runs to 14 residues. The germline V and J ends were trimmed by 0 bases and 4 bases, with 8 bases remaining between them. Germline V gives CDR1 MNHEY, CDR2 SVGEGT. The CDR3 is CASSYSGSADTQYF. In DNA form, the CDR3 reads TGTGCCAGCAGTTACTCCGGGAGTGCAGATACGCAGTATTTT.

This clonotype showed up many times. The chain is built from TRBV27 and TRBJ2-7; D is perhaps TRBD2 (6 bases). Germline V CDR1 and CDR2: MNHEY, SMNVEV (reference sequence). V was shortened by 9 bases and J by 3 bases, with 21 bases between the two germline ends. CDR3 length equals 15 residues. The CDR3 DNA reads TGTGCCAGTAGAGGAGGTCAGGGAGGTTTCTACGAGCAGTACTTC. This gives the protein CASRGGQGGFYEQYF.

The chain recombines TRBV6-5 with TRBJ1-1; no reliable D call. This CDR3 is 14 amino acids long. The V and J ends lost 2 bases and 0 bases respectively, with 7 bases between them. Germline CDR1 and CDR2: MNHEY and SVGAGI. In DNA, the CDR3 is TGTGCCAGCAGTTACGGCGGGATGAACACTGAAGCTTTCTTT. Residues: CASSYGGMNTEAFF.

This clonotype was found many times. Sequence at one end of the junction differs from germline and may be a read error. The gene calls are TRBV12-3 or TRBV12-4 and TRBJ2-3, with 7 bases aligning to TRBD2. The CDR3 has 13 amino acids. The CDR3 loop is CASTMTSTDTQYF. CDR3 bases: TGTGCCAGCACTATGACTAGCACGGATACGCAGTATTTT.

This clonotype was seen only a few times. CDR3 nucleotide sequence: TGTGCCAGCAGCCTGACTAGCGGGAGGATCGATGAGCAGTTCTTC. The encoded protein is CASSLTSGRIDEQFF. The J gene is TRBJ2-1, the V gene TRBV7-9; 13 bases match TRBD2. Germline-derived CDR1 and CDR2 are SEHNR and FQNEAQ (reference sequence). CDR3 size: 15 residues. The V segment lost 5 bases and the J segment 8 bases; nucleotides outside the gene matches: 6.

This clonotype has ten or more counts. The chain employs TRBV28 and TRBJ1-2; no firm D call. This CDR3 comprises 10 residues. Germline assignment: CDR1 MDHEN and CDR2 SYDVKM. The V end lost 5 bases, the J end lost 6 bases, and 4 bases lay between the germline ends. Written as DNA, the CDR3 is TGTGCCAGCAGTCTTCATGGCTACACCTTC. As protein: CASSLHGYTF.

This clonotype was observed many times. The chain couples TRBV20-1 to TRBJ2-7; TRBD2 matches 10 bases. CDR1 is DFQATT and CDR2 is SNEGSKA in the germline V gene (reference sequence). This CDR3 comprises 15 residues. The junction had 9 bases not matched to a gene; V was cut back by 1 base and J by 6 bases. In DNA form, the CDR3 reads TGCAGTGCTAGAGTAACTAGCGGGGACCAAGGCGAGCAGTACTTC. Translated: CSARVTSGDQGEQYF.

Only a few counts were recorded for this clonotype. The chain employs TRBV28 and TRBJ1-1; D gene uncertain. The CDR3 totals 14 residues. Trimming took 7 bases from V and 5 from J, leaving 17 bases between them. Germline V gene sequence: CDR1 MDHEN, CDR2 SYDVKM. The chain's CDR3 is CASILAGRWTEAFF. CDR3 nucleotides: TGTGCCAGCATCTTGGCCGGAAGGTGGACTGAAGCTTTCTTT.

The rearrangement links TRBV9 to TRBJ2-7; 8 bases are shared with TRBD2. This CDR3 has 15 residues. The germline gives CDR1 SGDLS, CDR2 YYNGEE. The V segment lost 0 bases and the J segment 4 bases; nucleotides outside the gene matches: 6. CDR3 coding DNA: TGTGCCAGCAGCGTAGGTTGGTCTAGCGGGTACGAGCAGTACTTC. It yields the protein CASSVGWSSGYEQYF.

The gene calls are TRBV20-1 and TRBJ2-7; TRBD1 matches at 10 bases. Unmatched junction bases numbered 4, after V lost 6 bases and J lost 5 bases. CDR3 size: 12 residues. The germline CDR1 and CDR2 sequences are DFQATT and SNEGSKA (reference sequence). CDR3 amino acids: CSAGTGVHEQYF. The CDR3 DNA is TGCAGTGCCGGGACAGGGGTCCACGAGCAGTACTTC.

This clonotype has more than one count but fewer than ten. This rearrangement joins TRBV13 to TRBJ2-7; 8 bases line up with TRBD2. CDR1 is PRHDT, CDR2 FYEKMQ, per germline (reference sequence). CDR3 size: 14 residues. J gave up 6 bases and V 10 bases, and 14 bases lay outside the gene matches. The CDR3 protein is CATGRVPGGTEQYF. The CDR3 coding sequence is TGTGCCACCGGGAGGGTCCCGGGAGGCACCGAGCAGTACTTC.

This clonotype showed up just a few times. The V gene is TRBV3-1, the J gene TRBJ2-1, with TRBD2 matching 10 bases. The ends lost 3 bases at V and 9 bases at J; junction bases unmatched: 14. Germline lookup yields CDR1 LGHDT and CDR2 YNNKEL (reference sequence). The CDR3 runs to 17 residues. CDR3 residues: CASSHVGSGRAECEQFF. The DNA of the CDR3 is TGTGCCAGCAGCCATGTCGGGAGCGGGAGGGCCGAGTGTGAGCAGTTCTTC.

This clonotype showed up many times. V usage is TRBV5-1 and J usage is TRBJ2-3; 10 bases line up with TRBD2. Germline trimming cut 4 bases from V and 4 bases from J; bases unmatched to any gene: 9. Germline V CDR1 and CDR2: SGHRS, YFSETQ. The CDR3 is made up of 16 amino acids. The CDR3 region has the DNA TGCGCCAGCAGCCTGCGGACTAGCGGAGGGTCAGATACGCAGTATTTT. As protein: CASSLRTSGGSDTQYF.

This clonotype was found many times. The chain employs TRBV9 and TRBJ1-2; D uncertain. Looked up from germline, CDR1 is SGDLS and CDR2 is YYNGEE. V was cut by 0 bases and J by 0 bases, with 9 bases left in between. The CDR3 extends over 15 amino acids. The CDR3 nucleotides read TGTGCCAGCAGCGTAGGGCAAAGGACTAACTATGGCTACACCTTC. It yields the protein CASSVGQRTNYGYTF.

The sample holds many counts of this clonotype. The chain links TRBV20-1 to TRBJ1-5; D unclear. The CDR3 sequence is 15 residues long. Germline V gene data show CDR1 as DFQATT and CDR2 as SNEGSKA (reference sequence). V was pared by 2 bases and J by 3 bases, with 14 bases between. CDR3 in DNA: TGCAGTGCTAGATCCGCGGGCGGCCTCAATCAGCCCCAGCATTTT. It specifies CSARSAGGLNQPQHF.

The chain carries TRBV7-9 and TRBJ1-5, with a weak D call TRBD1 (6 bases). The CDR3 extends over 14 amino acids. The V gene's germline CDR1 is SEHNR and CDR2 FQNEAQ (reference sequence). V lost 5 bases, J lost 3 bases, and 11 bases lay in between. This CDR3 is CASSADSFNQPQHF. As DNA, the CDR3 is TGTGCCAGCAGCGCGGACAGTTTCAATCAGCCCCAGCATTTT.